This T cell receptor beta chain was observed in a study of blood T cell repertoires in COVID-19. The repertoire was sequenced with immunoSEQ multiplex PCR; TCRdb's copy has only in-frame clones and lacks some. This sample has some 99,000 clones, with 70% to 90% found just once. The CDR3 is 16 residues long. CDR1 MGHRA and CDR2 YSYEKL come from the germline V gene. V lost 5 bases, J lost 1 base, and 15 bases lay in between. The clonotype originates from a man aged 70 or older with acute or convalescent COVID-19. Sequenced input: peripheral blood. This chain joins TRBV4-1 and TRBJ1-5, with D possibly being TRBD1 (5 bases). This CDR3 is CASSRVPDNSNQPQHF. The DNA for the CDR3 is TGCGCCAGCAGCAGGGTCCCGGACAACAGCAATCAGCCCCAGCATTTT.